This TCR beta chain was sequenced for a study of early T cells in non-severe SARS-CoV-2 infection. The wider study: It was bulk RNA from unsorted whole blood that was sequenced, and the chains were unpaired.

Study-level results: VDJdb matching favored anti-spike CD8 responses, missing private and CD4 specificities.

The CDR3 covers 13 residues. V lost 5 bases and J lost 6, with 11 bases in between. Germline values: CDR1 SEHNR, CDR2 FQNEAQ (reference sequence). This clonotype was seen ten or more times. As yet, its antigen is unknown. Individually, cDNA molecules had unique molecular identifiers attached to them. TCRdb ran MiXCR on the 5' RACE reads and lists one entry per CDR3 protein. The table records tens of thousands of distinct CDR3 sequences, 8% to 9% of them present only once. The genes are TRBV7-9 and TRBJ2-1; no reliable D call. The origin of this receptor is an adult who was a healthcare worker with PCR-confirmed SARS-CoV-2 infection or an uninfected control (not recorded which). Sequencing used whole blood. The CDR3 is CASSPTKPNEQFF. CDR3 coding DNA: TGTGCCAGCAGCCCAACTAAACCCAATGAGCAGTTCTTC. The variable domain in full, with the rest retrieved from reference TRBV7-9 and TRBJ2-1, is DTGVSQNPRHKITKRGQNVTFRCDPISEHNRLYWYRQTLGQGPEFLTYFQNEAQLEKSRLLSDRFSAERPKGSFSTLEIQRTEQGDSAMYLCASSPTKPNEQFFGPGTRLTVL.